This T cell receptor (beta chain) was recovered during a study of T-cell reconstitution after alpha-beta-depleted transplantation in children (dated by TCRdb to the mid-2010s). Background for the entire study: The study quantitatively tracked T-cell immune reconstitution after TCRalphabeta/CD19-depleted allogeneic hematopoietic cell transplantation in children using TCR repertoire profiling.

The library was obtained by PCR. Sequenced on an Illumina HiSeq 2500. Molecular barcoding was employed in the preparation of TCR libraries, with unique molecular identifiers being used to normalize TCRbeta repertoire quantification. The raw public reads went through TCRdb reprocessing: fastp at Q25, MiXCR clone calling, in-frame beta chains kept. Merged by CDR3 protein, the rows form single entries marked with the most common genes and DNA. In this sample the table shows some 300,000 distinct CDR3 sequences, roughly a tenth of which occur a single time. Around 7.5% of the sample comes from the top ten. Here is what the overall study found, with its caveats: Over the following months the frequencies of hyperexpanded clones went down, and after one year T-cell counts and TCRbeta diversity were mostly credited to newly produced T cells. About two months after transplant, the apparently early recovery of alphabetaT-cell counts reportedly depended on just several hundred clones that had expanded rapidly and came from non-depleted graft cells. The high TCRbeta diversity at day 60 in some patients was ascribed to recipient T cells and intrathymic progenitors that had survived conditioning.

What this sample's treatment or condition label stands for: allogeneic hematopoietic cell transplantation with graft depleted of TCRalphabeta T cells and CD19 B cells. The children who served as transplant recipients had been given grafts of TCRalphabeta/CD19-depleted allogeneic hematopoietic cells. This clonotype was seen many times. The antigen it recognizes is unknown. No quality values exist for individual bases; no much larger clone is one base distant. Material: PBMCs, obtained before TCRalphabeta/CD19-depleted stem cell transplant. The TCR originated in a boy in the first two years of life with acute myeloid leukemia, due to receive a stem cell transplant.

For the CDR3, the sequence is CASSWGQGADEQFF. In nucleotide form, the sequence is TGTGCCAGCAGCTGGGGACAGGGGGCCGATGAGCAGTTCTTC. Here the chain combines TRBV5-8 and TRBJ2-1; the central 12 bases match TRBD1. The CDR3 sequence holds 14 residues, the cysteine and phenylalanine included. The sequence is cut down to CDR3 DNA, 42 bases in frame from base 1. In the germline V gene, CDR1 corresponds to SGHTS and CDR2 to YDEGEE. V trim: 3 bases; J trim: 8 bases; unmatched bases: 3. The reference TRBV5-8 and TRBJ2-1 proteins fill in what lies around the CDR3, so the full variable domain reads EAGVTQSPTHLIKTRGQQATLRCSPISGHTSVYWYQQALGLGLQFLLWYDEGEERNRGNFPPRFSGRQFPNYSSELNVNALELEDSALYLCASSWGQGADEQFFGPGTRLTVL.